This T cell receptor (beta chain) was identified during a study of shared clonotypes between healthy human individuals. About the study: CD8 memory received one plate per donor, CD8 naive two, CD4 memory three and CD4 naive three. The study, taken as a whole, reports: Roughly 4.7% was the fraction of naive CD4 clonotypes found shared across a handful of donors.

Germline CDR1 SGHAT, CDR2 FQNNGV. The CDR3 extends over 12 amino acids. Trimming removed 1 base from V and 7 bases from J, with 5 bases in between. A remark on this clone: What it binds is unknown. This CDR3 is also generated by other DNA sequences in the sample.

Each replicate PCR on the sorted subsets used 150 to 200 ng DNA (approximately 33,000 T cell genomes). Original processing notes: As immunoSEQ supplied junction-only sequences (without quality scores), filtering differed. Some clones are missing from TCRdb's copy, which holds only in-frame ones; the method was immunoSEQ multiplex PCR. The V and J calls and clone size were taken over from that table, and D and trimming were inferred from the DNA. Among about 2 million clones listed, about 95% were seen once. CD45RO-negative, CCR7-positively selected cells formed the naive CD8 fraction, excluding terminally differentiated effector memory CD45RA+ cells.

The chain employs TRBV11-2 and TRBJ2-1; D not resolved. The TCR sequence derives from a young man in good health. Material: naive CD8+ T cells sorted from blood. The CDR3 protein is CASSLAGNEQFF. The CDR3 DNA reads TGTGCCAGCAGCTTAGCCGGAAATGAGCAGTTCTTC.